The following is a T cell receptor (beta chain) sequence with its context. The sample comes from a study of blood T cell repertoires in COVID-19. Assay used: immunoSEQ multiplex PCR; TCRdb lists only in-frame clones, some missing. The table lists 390,000 or so clones, over 75% of them singletons, with roughly 0.99% in the top ten. The CDR3 has 17 residues. V lost 4 bases and J lost 1; bases outside the gene matches: 11. The germline V gene encodes CDR1 LGHNA and CDR2 YNFKEQ. The clonotype comes from a man between 18 and 35 years old who had recovered from COVID-19. Sequencing was carried out using PBMCs or T cells enriched from blood (not recorded which). This rearrangement joins TRBV4-2 to TRBJ2-3; TRBD2 agrees at 7 bases. For the CDR3, the DNA is TGTGCCAGCAGCCCTGGAGGATATAGCGGGCGCACAGATACGCAGTATTTT. Translated: CASSPGGYSGRTDTQYF.